Below are 24 T cell receptor beta chains sequenced from a single sample in a study of OX40 agonist ivuxolimab in advanced cancers. TCRdb keeps only in-frame clones here, not all; method: immunoSEQ multiplex PCR. The sample records about 120,000 clones, about 93% being singletons. Sequencing was performed on CD4+ or CD8+ T cells sorted from blood, taken in a trial of the OX40 agonist ivuxolimab. These TCRs come from an adult with an advanced solid tumor such as melanoma, head and neck, liver or kidney cancer.

The chain links TRBV6-5 to TRBJ1-5; D call uncertain. This CDR3 region has 13 residues. Trimming removed 0 bases at V and 9 bases at J, with 9 bases between. Germline V lookup: CDR1 MNHEY, CDR2 SVGAGI. The chain's CDR3 is CASSYSAGWPQHF. The CDR3 bases are TGTGCCAGCAGTTACTCCGCCGGTTGGCCCCAGCATTTT.

V usage is TRBV28 and J usage is TRBJ2-2, with D perhaps TRBD2 (5 bases). Germline V gene sequence: CDR1 MDHEN, CDR2 SYDVKM. The CDR3 runs to 18 residues. Trimming stripped 5 bases from V and 4 bases from J, with 23 bases between. The CDR3 spells CASSTRRGLLRVTGELFF. Here the CDR3 DNA reads TGTGCCAGCAGTACTAGACGCGGCCTACTTCGCGTCACCGGGGAGCTGTTTTTT.

This clone was seen only once. V and J are TRBV9 and TRBJ2-3, with D possibly being TRBD2 (6 bases). The CDR3 totals 15 residues. The V gene lost 4 bases and the J gene lost 4 bases, with 16 bases spanning the gap. Germline CDR1 reads SGDLS; CDR2 reads YYNGEE. The CDR3: CASSPWSGLSDTQYF. The CDR3, as DNA: TGTGCCAGCAGCCCCTGGTCGGGACTGTCAGATACGCAGTATTTT.

This clone was observed once. The chain is built from TRBV18 and TRBJ1-2, with D uncertain. CDR1 and CDR2 from the germline V gene are KGHSH and LQKENI. This CDR3 spans 13 amino acids. Deletions cut 3 bases from V and 3 bases from J, with 8 bases between. The CDR3 nucleotides read TGTGCCAGCTCACCGACGCAGGACTATGGCTACACCTTC. Its protein product is CASSPTQDYGYTF.

The rearrangement uses TRBV5-1 and TRBJ2-3; D call uncertain. V was pared by 0 bases and J by 5 bases, with 7 bases between. Germline V gene lookup returns CDR1 SGHRS and CDR2 YFSETQ. CDR3 length: 13 residues. CDR3 amino acids: CASSLVGRDTQYF. The CDR3, as DNA: TGCGCCAGCAGCTTGGTAGGACGAGATACGCAGTATTTT. The complete variable domain, with remaining parts taken from reference TRBV5-1 and TRBJ2-3, reads KAGVTQTPRYLIKTRGQQVTLSCSPISGHRSVSWYQQTPGQGLQFLFEYFSETQRNKGNFPGRFSGRQFSNSRSEMNVSTLELGDSALYLCASSLVGRDTQYFGPGTRLTVL.

A word on this clone: Other DNA sequences in the sample encode the same CDR3. The J gene is TRBJ2-3, the V gene TRBV7-9; D not resolved. CDR1 SEHNR and CDR2 FQNEAQ come from the germline V gene (reference sequence). This CDR3 has 12 amino acids. The V and J ends lost 1 base and 4 bases respectively, with 3 bases between them. CDR3 in DNA: TGTGCCAGCAGCTTAGGACCAGATACGCAGTATTTT. Its translation: CASSLGPDTQYF.

V gene TRBV27 combines with J gene TRBJ2-1, with TRBD1 identical over 9 bases. The CDR3 contains 16 residues. V lost 4 bases, J lost 2 bases, and 6 bases stayed unmatched. Germline V lookup: CDR1 MNHEY, CDR2 SMNVEV (reference sequence). This CDR3 is CASSSSDRGPYNEQFF. The CDR3 coding sequence is TGTGCCAGCAGTTCCTCGGACAGGGGACCCTACAATGAGCAGTTCTTC.

The chain couples TRBV18 to TRBJ2-7; D is unclear. From germline, CDR1 is KGHSH and CDR2 LQKENI. V lost 4 bases and J 5 bases, leaving 12 bases between the germline ends. This CDR3 comprises 13 residues. CDR3 in DNA: TGTGCCAGCTCACAAGACAACCGGGACGAGCAGTACTTC. Encoded protein: CASSQDNRDEQYF.

This sequence joins TRBV6-1 and TRBJ1-5; D is possibly TRBD1 (5 bases). The CDR3 contains 15 residues. Germline lookup yields CDR1 MNHNS and CDR2 SASEGT. V was shortened by 7 bases and J by 2 bases, with 15 bases between the two germline ends. The CDR3 here is CASTLGHNGNQPQHF. The CDR3 DNA is TGTGCCAGCACCCTCGGACATAATGGCAATCAGCCCCAGCATTTT.

CDR3 region: CASSLMTSGGNTGELFF. In DNA, the CDR3 is TGTGCCAGCAGTTTAATGACTAGCGGGGGGAACACCGGGGAGCTGTTTTTT. The rearrangement joins TRBV11-3 to TRBJ2-2; 12 bases are shared with TRBD2. The length of the CDR3 is 17 residues. Germline V gene lookup returns CDR1 SGHNT and CDR2 YENEEA. With V trimmed by 6 bases and J by 1 base, 6 bases remained unmatched.

This sequence joins TRBV5-4 and TRBJ2-7, with D maybe TRBD2 (6 bases). Germline CDR1 SGHNT, CDR2 YYREEE (reference sequence). The CDR3 extends over 16 amino acids. Trimming shortened V by 0 bases and J by 2 bases, and 15 bases separated the two germline ends. Written as DNA, the CDR3 is TGTGCCAGCAGCTTGGACGGGCTAGCGAGGGCCTACGAGCAGTACTTC. This gives the protein CASSLDGLARAYEQYF.

This sequence joins TRBV18 and TRBJ1-2; unclear D gene. Trimming left V 3 bases short and J 9 bases short, with 11 bases between. CDR3 length: 12 amino acids. CDR1 and CDR2 from the germline V gene are KGHSH and LQKENI. DNA for the CDR3: TGTGCCAGCTCACCCTTGGTTGAGAGCTACACCTTC. It yields the protein CASSPLVESYTF.

The gene calls are TRBV19 and TRBJ2-1; the D is unclear. The CDR3 totals 14 residues. With 3 bases removed from V and 8 bases from J, the gap between germline ends came to 14 bases. Germline CDR1 and CDR2: LNHDA and SQIVND (reference sequence). As DNA, the CDR3 is TGTGCCAGTAGTATGGTTGAGAGGTCGGATGAGCAGTTCTTC. It translates to CASSMVERSDEQFF.

The CDR3 is CASSLTENYGYTF. In DNA form, the CDR3 reads TGTGCCAGCAGCTTGACCGAAAACTATGGCTACACCTTC. The V call is TRBV7-8, the J call TRBJ1-2; the D is unclear. V gave up 3 bases and J gave up 2 bases, with 7 bases separating them. Germline V lookup: CDR1 SGHVS, CDR2 FQNEAQ. The CDR3 extends over 13 amino acids.

The chain combines TRBV28 with TRBJ2-7, with 12 bases fitting TRBD2. Trimming at V came to 6 bases and at J to 3 bases, leaving 6 bases not matched to a gene. Germline V gene lookup returns CDR1 MDHEN and CDR2 SYDVKM. The CDR3 sequence is 15 residues long. The CDR3 nucleotides are TGTGCCAGCAGGCTCTGGACTAGCGGGGACTACGAGCAGTACTTC. This gives the protein CASRLWTSGDYEQYF.

The rearrangement links TRBV5-4 to TRBJ2-2; 10 bases map to TRBD2. Germline-derived CDR1 and CDR2 are SGHNT and YYREEE (reference sequence). After removal of 2 bases from V and 2 bases from J, the junction contained 3 bases not matched to a gene. The CDR3 consists of 16 residues. The CDR3 region has the DNA TGTGCCAGCAGCTTACTAGCGGGGACTAACACCGGGGAGCTGTTTTTT. Protein: CASSLLAGTNTGELFF. Drawing the rest from reference TRBV5-4 and TRBJ2-2, the complete variable domain is ETGVTQSPTHLIKTRGQQVTLRCSSQSGHNTVSWYQQALGQGPQFIFQYYREEENGRGNFPPRFSGLQFPNYSSELNVNALELDDSALYLCASSLLAGTNTGELFFGEGSRLTVL.

The rearrangement joins TRBV7-2 to TRBJ2-7; D may be TRBD2 (6 bases). The CDR3 loop spans 16 amino acids. The V and J ends lost 4 bases and 5 bases respectively, with 21 bases between them. Germline loops: CDR1 SGHTA, CDR2 FQGNSA. The CDR3, as DNA: TGTGCCAGCAGCTCCCCCGGGAGCGATTTAGAGGACGAGCAGTACTTC. This translates into CASSSPGSDLEDEQYF.

The J gene is TRBJ1-2, the V gene TRBV28, with D uncertain. The germline gives CDR1 MDHEN, CDR2 SYDVKM. V shed 3 bases and J shed 8 bases, with 7 bases lying between them. This CDR3 region has 11 residues. The CDR3 protein is CASSLADGYTF. The DNA for the CDR3 is TGTGCCAGCAGTTTGGCGGACGGCTACACCTTC.

The V call is TRBV18, the J call TRBJ2-7; D ambiguous. This CDR3 is 14 amino acids long. Germline lookup yields CDR1 KGHSH and CDR2 LQKENI. With 0 bases removed from V and 2 bases from J, the gap between germline ends came to 8 bases. The CDR3 here is CASSPPENTYEQYF. CDR3 in DNA: TGTGCCAGCTCACCACCAGAAAACACCTACGAGCAGTACTTC.

This chain links TRBV6-4 with TRBJ2-2; 10 bases are shared with TRBD1. Germline loops: CDR1 MRHNA, CDR2 SNTAGT. The CDR3 loop spans 14 amino acids. J was trimmed by 6 bases and V by 4 bases; bases with no gene match: 2. CDR3 DNA sequence: TGTGCCAGCAGTGCTGACAGGGGGCCCGGGGAGCTGTTTTTT. Protein sequence: CASSADRGPGELFF.

V gene TRBV5-1 combines with J gene TRBJ2-5, with D possibly matching TRBD2 (6 bases). The CDR3 loop spans 19 amino acids. V was shortened by 0 bases and J by 1 base, with 22 bases between the two germline ends. Germline lookup yields CDR1 SGHRS and CDR2 YFSETQ. Written as DNA, the CDR3 is TGCGCCAGCAGCTTGGTACCTGCGGGATCCGGTTTGGTCCAAGAGACCCAGTACTTC. It codes for CASSLVPAGSGLVQETQYF.

The gene calls are TRBV19 and TRBJ1-4; D remains unclear. This CDR3 comprises 16 residues. With 3 bases removed from V and 5 bases from J, the gap between germline ends came to 16 bases. CDR1 is LNHDA and CDR2 is SQIVND in the germline V gene (reference sequence). As DNA, the CDR3 is TGTGCCAGTAGTATCCTTCACTCGCGATCAAATGAAAAACTGTTTTTT. Its protein is CASSILHSRSNEKLFF.

This chain uses TRBV28 with TRBJ2-7; D is perhaps TRBD1 (6 bases). The V end lost 5 bases, the J end lost 1 base, and 15 bases lay between the germline ends. Germline values: CDR1 MDHEN, CDR2 SYDVKM. This CDR3 has 15 amino acids. Written as DNA, the CDR3 is TGTGCCAGCAGTCCCCCGTCCGGGACATCCTACGAGCAGTACTTC. It codes for CASSPPSGTSYEQYF.

The gene calls are TRBV18 and TRBJ1-4; 7 positions match TRBD1. V lost 3 bases to trimming and J lost 0 bases; unmatched junction nucleotides: 4. Germline CDR1 is KGHSH and CDR2 is LQKENI. The CDR3 loop spans 16 amino acids. As DNA, the CDR3 is TGTGCCAGCTCACCTAGCGGGACAGCAACTAATGAAAAACTGTTTTTT. As protein: CASSPSGTATNEKLFF. Supplemented by reference TRBV18 and TRBJ1-4, the full variable domain reads NAGVMQNPRHLVRRRGQEARLRCSPMKGHSHVYWYRQLPEEGLKFMVYLQKENIIDESGMPKERFSAEFPKEGPSILRIQQVVRGDSAAYFCASSPSGTATNEKLFFGSGTQLSVL.